One and the same sample provided the 5 T cell receptor beta chains below, sequenced in a study of blood T cell repertoires in COVID-19. Assay: immunoSEQ multiplex PCR; the TCRdb copy retains only in-frame clones and omits some. Of over 50,000 clones listed, around nine tenths are singletons. The sequenced sample was peripheral blood. Receptors were obtained from a human donor in a cohort sampled during active COVID-19.

This rearrangement joins TRBV19 to TRBJ1-5; D gene ambiguous. The CDR3 is made up of 14 amino acids. V was pared by 7 bases and J by 4 bases, with 14 bases between. The germline V gene has CDR1 LNHDA and CDR2 SQIVND (reference sequence). CDR3 amino acids: CASNEGGWNQPQHF. Written as DNA, the CDR3 is TGTGCCAGTAACGAGGGAGGGTGGAATCAGCCCCAGCATTTT.

The chain couples TRBV10-1 to TRBJ2-7; D is perhaps TRBD1 (5 bases). CDR1 and CDR2 from the germline V gene are WNHNN and SYGVQD (reference sequence). The CDR3 is made up of 14 amino acids. V gave up 5 bases and J gave up 1 base, with 12 bases separating them. The CDR3 DNA reads as TGCGCCAGCAGTAATAGGGGAATTTCCTACGAGCAGTACTTC. The encoded protein is CASSNRGISYEQYF.

This clone was found a few times. The J gene is TRBJ1-1, the V gene TRBV6-6; the D is unclear. Germline V CDR1 and CDR2: MNHNY, SVGAGI (reference sequence). Deletions cut 5 bases from V and 0 bases from J, with 7 bases between. This CDR3 has 13 amino acids. The CDR3 sequence: CASSGNMNTEAFF. In DNA, the CDR3 is TGTGCCAGCAGTGGTAACATGAACACTGAAGCTTTCTTT.

The gene calls are TRBV5-1 and TRBJ1-2; no clear D gene. This CDR3 region has 13 residues. Per the germline V gene, CDR1 is SGHRS and CDR2 is YFSETQ. Trimming took 3 bases from V and 8 from J, leaving 14 bases between them. Written as DNA, the CDR3 is TGCGCCAGCAGCTACCGAGGAGAGCTGGGCTACACCTTC. It is translated as CASSYRGELGYTF.

The rearrangement links TRBV7-8 to TRBJ1-1; weak D call: TRBD1 (5 bases). Germline CDR1 is SGHVS and CDR2 is FQNEAQ. CDR3 size: 15 residues. V shed 8 bases and J shed 1 base, with 17 bases lying between them. The CDR3 nucleotides read TGTGCCAGCCTCTATAACCCGACAGCGAACACTGAAGCTTTCTTT. Translation: CASLYNPTANTEAFF.